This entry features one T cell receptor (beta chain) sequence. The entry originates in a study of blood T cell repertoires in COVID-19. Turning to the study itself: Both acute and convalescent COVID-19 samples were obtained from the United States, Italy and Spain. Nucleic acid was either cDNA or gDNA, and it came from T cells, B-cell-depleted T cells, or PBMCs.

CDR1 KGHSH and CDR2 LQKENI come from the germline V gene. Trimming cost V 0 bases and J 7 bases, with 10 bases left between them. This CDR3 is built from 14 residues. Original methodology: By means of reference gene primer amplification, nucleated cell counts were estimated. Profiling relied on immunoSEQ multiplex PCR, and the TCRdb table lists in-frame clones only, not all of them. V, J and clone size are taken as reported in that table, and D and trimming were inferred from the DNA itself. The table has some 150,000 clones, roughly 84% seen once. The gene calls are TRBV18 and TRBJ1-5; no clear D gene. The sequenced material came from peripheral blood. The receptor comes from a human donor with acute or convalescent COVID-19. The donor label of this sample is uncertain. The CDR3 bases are TGTGCCAGCTCACCACCGACGGGTAGCCAGCCCCAGCATTTT. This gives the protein CASSPPTGSQPQHF. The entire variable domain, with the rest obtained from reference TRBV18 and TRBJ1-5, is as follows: NAGVMQNPRHLVRRRGQEARLRCSPMKGHSHVYWYRQLPEEGLKFMVYLQKENIIDESGMPKERFSAEFPKEGPSILRIQQVVRGDSAAYFCASSPPTGSQPQHFGDGTRLSIL.